The subject of this entry is one T cell receptor (beta chain). TCRdb's table, derived via immunoSEQ multiplex PCR, lists solely in-frame clones and lacks some. The profile shows hundreds of thousands of clones, 75% to 95% of them singletons. This entry comes from a study of control samples from healthy donors and cancer patients. The ends lost 10 bases at V and 0 bases at J; junction bases unmatched: 21. The CDR3 sequence is 19 residues long. From germline, CDR1 is ENHRY and CDR2 SYGVKD. The material sequenced was PBMCs. The receptor was derived from a man aged 35 to 55 with head and neck cancer. The chain uses TRBV10-3 and TRBJ2-1; 7 bases are shared with TRBD1. The CDR3 reads CATIALIRTGQSSYNEQFF. CDR3 bases: TGTGCCACCATAGCTTTAATCAGGACAGGACAGAGCTCCTACAATGAGCAGTTCTTC.